Listed below are T cell receptor beta chains from one sample, sequenced in a study of blood T cell repertoires in COVID-19. Data came from immunoSEQ multiplex PCR; TCRdb stores just in-frame clones and leaves some out. This table holds roughly 260,000 clones, 82% found once. The sample was peripheral blood. The receptor set was obtained from a woman aged 18-35 years with acute or convalescent COVID-19. Both conserved end residues are part of each CDR3. The D gene is left open where the match is weak. Not all rows give a size; the values are once, few, many and, for expanded clones, a class.

>TRBD2|-|TRBV7-2|TRBJ2-1
TGTGCCAGCAGCTTAGGACCGGGACTAGCGGGAGAATCGTTCTTC
CASSLGPGLAGESFF
>-|few|TRBV10-3|TRBJ1-1
TGTGCCATCAGTGACCACGGGATGAACACTGAAGCTTTCTTT
CAISDHGMNTEAFF
>TRBD2|-|TRBV7-2|TRBJ2-3
TGTGCCAGCAGCCCAATAGCGGGAGCCCACCCAGATACGCAGTATTTT
CASSPIAGAHPDTQYF
>-|once|TRBV27|TRBJ2-1
TGTGCCAGCAGGCCAAATCAGGGCTATGAGCAGTTCTTC
CASRPNQGYEQFF
>TRBD1|-|TRBV5-1|TRBJ2-7
TGCGCCAGCAGCTTCACGGGACAGGGGCCATACGAGCAGTACTTC
CASSFTGQGPYEQYF
>TRBD1|-|TRBV7-2|TRBJ2-3
TGTGCCAGCAGCTTAGCGTTGAGACAGGGATTCACAGATACGCAGTATTTT
CASSLALRQGFTDTQYF
>-|once|TRBV19|TRBJ1-2
TGTGCCAGTAGTACAACCGGACAGAGCTATGGCTACACCTTC
CASSTTGQSYGYTF
>TRBD2|-|TRBV18|TRBJ2-7
TGTGCCAGCTCACTCACCACACTAGCGGGGGTCTCCTACGAGCAGTACTTC
CASSLTTLAGVSYEQYF
>TRBD1|-|TRBV7-9|TRBJ2-5
TGTGCCAGCAGCATGACAGGGGGAGGTGAGACCCAGTACTTC
CASSMTGGGETQYF
>TRBD2|many|TRBV10-3|TRBJ2-1
TGTGCCATCGAAGCGGCGAGGCGCGGCGGGAGTAGTAGTAGAAATGAGCAGTTCTTC
CAIEAARRGGSSSRNEQFF
>-|few|TRBV19|TRBJ2-2
TGTGCCAGTAGTCTGAGACAGGCTAGGAGGACCGGGGAGCTGTTTTTT
CASSLRQARRTGELFF
>TRBD1|-|TRBV9|TRBJ2-1
TGTGCCAGCAGCTCCGCGGGACAGGTGAACAATGAGCAGTTCTTC
CASSSAGQVNNEQFF
>TRBD1|-|TRBV19|TRBJ1-3
TGTGCCACCCACAGACAGGGGGAACTAAACTCTGGAAACACCATATATTTT
CATHRQGELNSGNTIYF
>TRBD1|few|TRBV7-2|TRBJ2-1
TGTGCCAGCACCCGGGACAGGGGGGATCAGCGGGAGGTCTACAATGAGCAGTTCTTC
CASTRDRGDQREVYNEQFF
>TRBD1|-|TRBV5-6|TRBJ1-4
TGTGCCAGCAGCTTGGCCATGGGGACAGGGGCTGAAAAACTGTTTTTT
CASSLAMGTGAEKLFF
>-|-|TRBV5-5|TRBJ2-7
TGTGCCAGCAGCTTAGGTGGAACAGGGTCGGGCTACGAGCAGTACTTC
CASSLGGTGSGYEQYF
>TRBD1|-|TRBV4-3|TRBJ1-4
TGCGCCAGCAGCCAAGATTGGACAGGGGCTAATGAAAAACTGTTTTTT
CASSQDWTGANEKLFF
>-|few|TRBV19|TRBJ2-1
TGTGCCAGTAGTGAGCTAAGCGCCTCCTACAATGAGCAGTTCTTC
CASSELSASYNEQFF
>TRBD1|-|TRBV7-9|TRBJ2-7
TGTGCCAGCACCAACGCCGGGACAGGATACGAGCAGTACTTC
CASTNAGTGYEQYF
>TRBD1|-|TRBV19|TRBJ1-5
TGTGCCACCTCCGGGACAGGGGGGCAGCCCCAGCATTTT
CATSGTGGQPQHF
>-|-|TRBV7-5|TRBJ2-7
TGTGCCAGAAGCTTGAGGCCTCAAGACAGGGAACTATCCTACGAGCAGTACTTC
CARSLRPQDRELSYEQYF
>-|-|TRBV27|TRBJ2-7
TGTGCCAGCAGTTGGAGGACGGGCGGCGAGCAGTACTTC
CASSWRTGGEQYF
>TRBD1|once|TRBV7-2|TRBJ1-2
TGTGCCAGCAGCGGGGACAGGGTGATAGGCTACACCTTC
CASSGDRVIGYTF
>TRBD1|-|TRBV7-2|TRBJ1-5
TGTGCCAGCAGCTCAGCCCCAACACAGGGGCCGGGCTATCAGCCCCAGCATTTT
CASSSAPTQGPGYQPQHF
>TRBD1|-|TRBV11-1|TRBJ2-3
TGTGCCAGCAGCTTAGCCGAACAGGGGCCCAGCACAGATACGCAGTATTTT
CASSLAEQGPSTDTQYF
>TRBD2|-|TRBV7-8|TRBJ2-7
TGTGCCAGCAGCTTAGCTCGTCTAGCGGAATCCTACGAGCAGTACTTC
CASSLARLAESYEQYF
>-|-|TRBV7-2|TRBJ1-2
TGTGCCAGCAGCCCCGAAGCACAGGCGAACTATGGCTACACCTTC
CASSPEAQANYGYTF
>-|-|TRBV18|TRBJ2-7
TGTGCCAGCCGAGGGACTTCAAGCTCCTACGAGCAGTACTTC
CASRGTSSSYEQYF
>-|-|TRBV12-5|TRBJ1-1
TGTGCTAGTGGATTGGGGGGGAGGGCTTTCTTT
CASGLGGRAFF
>TRBD1|-|TRBV5-1|TRBJ1-1
TGCGCCAGCAGCGTGGACAGGGGGTACACTGAAGCTTTCTTT
CASSVDRGYTEAFF
>-|-|TRBV5-5|TRBJ2-7
TGTGCCAGCAGCTTGGATCAATCCGTCGGAGACGAGCAGTACTTC
CASSLDQSVGDEQYF
>TRBD1|-|TRBV27|TRBJ2-1
TGTGCCAGCAGTTTACTTGGGACAGGGTATGTCAATGAGCAGTTCTTC
CASSLLGTGYVNEQFF
>-|-|TRBV15|TRBJ1-5
TGTGCCACCCGGTCCGAGCACAGGGCACATCAGCCCCAGCATTTT
CATRSEHRAHQPQHF
>-|-|TRBV28|TRBJ1-3
TGTGCCAGCAGTTTATTTGTCGGTCACTCTGGAAACACCATATATTTT
CASSLFVGHSGNTIYF
>TRBD2|-|TRBV6-2/TRBV6-3|TRBJ2-1
TGTGCCAGCAGTTTCTCGTTAGCGGGACCCAACTACAATGAGCAGTTCTTC
CASSFSLAGPNYNEQFF
>-|-|TRBV30|TRBJ2-2
TGTGCCTGGGGACACCAAGGAGGCGGGGAGCTGTTTTTT
CAWGHQGGGELFF
>-|once|TRBV6-5|TRBJ2-3
TGTGCCAGCAGTTACTCGACTATCTCAGATACGCAGTATTTT
CASSYSTISDTQYF